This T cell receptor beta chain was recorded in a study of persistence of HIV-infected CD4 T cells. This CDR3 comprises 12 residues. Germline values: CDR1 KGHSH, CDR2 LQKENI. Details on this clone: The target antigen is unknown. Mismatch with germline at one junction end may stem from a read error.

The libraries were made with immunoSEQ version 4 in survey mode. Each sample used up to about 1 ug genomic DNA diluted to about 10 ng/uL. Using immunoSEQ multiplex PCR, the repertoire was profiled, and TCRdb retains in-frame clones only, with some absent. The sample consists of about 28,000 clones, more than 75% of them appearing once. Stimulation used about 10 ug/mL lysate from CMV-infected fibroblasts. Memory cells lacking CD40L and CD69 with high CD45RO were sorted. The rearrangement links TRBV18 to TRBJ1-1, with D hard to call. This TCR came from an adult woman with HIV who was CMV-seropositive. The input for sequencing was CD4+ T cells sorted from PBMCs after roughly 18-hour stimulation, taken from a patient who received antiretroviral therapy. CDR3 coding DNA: TGTGCCAGCTCAGCACCGAACACTGAAGCTTTCTTT. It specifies CASSAPNTEAFF.